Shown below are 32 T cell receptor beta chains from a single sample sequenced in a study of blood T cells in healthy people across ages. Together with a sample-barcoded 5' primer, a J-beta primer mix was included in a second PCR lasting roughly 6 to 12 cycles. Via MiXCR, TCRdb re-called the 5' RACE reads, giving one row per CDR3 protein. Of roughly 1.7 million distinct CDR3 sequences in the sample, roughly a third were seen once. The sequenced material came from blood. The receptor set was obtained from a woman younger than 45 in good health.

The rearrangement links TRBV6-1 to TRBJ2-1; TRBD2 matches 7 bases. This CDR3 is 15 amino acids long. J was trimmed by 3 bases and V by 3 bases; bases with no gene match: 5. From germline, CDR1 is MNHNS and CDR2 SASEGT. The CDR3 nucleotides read TGTGCCAGCAGTGACCCGGGACTAAGCTACAATGAGCAGTTCTTC. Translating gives CASSDPGLSYNEQFF.

The chain's CDR3 is CASLPGPPWNSPLHF. CDR3 nucleotides: TGTGCCAGCCTCCCGGGCCCCCCATGGAATTCACCCCTCCACTTT. The V gene is TRBV28, the J gene TRBJ1-6; D remains ambiguous. The CDR3 runs 15 residues. Trimming took 8 bases from V and 7 from J, leaving 18 bases between them. Germline lookup yields CDR1 MDHEN and CDR2 SYDVKM. The variable domain in full, with the rest retrieved from reference TRBV28 and TRBJ1-6, is DVKVTQSSRYLVKRTGEKVFLECVQDMDHENMFWYRQDPGLGLRLIYFSYDVKMKEKGDIPEGYSVSREKKERFSLILESASTNQTSMYLCASLPGPPWNSPLHFGNGTRLTVT.

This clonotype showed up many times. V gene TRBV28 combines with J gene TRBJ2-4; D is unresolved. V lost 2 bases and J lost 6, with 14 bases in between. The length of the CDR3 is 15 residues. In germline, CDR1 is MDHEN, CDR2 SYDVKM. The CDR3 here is CASSLVSSEVNIQYF. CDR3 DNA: TGTGCCAGCAGTTTAGTCAGCTCAGAGGTAAACATTCAGTACTTC.

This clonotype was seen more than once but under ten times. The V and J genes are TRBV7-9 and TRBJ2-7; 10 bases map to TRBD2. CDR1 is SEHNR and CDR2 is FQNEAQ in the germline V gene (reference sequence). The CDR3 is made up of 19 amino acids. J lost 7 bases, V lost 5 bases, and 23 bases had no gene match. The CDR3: CASSRRSSGRAFSLVEQYF. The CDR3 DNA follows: TGTGCCAGCAGCCGAAGGTCGAGCGGGAGGGCCTTCAGCCTGGTGGAGCAGTACTTC.

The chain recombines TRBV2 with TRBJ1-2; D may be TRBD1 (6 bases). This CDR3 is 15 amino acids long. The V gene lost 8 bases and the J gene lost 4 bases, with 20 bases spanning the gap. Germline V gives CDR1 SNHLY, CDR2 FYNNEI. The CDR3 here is CASFTPRVRGYGYTF. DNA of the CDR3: TGTGCCAGCTTCACCCCGAGGGTCAGGGGCTATGGCTACACCTTC.

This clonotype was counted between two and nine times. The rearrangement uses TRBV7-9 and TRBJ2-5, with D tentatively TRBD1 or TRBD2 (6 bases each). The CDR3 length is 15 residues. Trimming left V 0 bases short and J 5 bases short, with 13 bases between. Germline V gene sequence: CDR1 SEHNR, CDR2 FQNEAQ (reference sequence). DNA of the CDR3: TGTGCCAGCAGCTTAGCGGAGGGGGTTGAGGAGACCCAGTACTTC. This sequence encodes CASSLAEGVEETQYF.

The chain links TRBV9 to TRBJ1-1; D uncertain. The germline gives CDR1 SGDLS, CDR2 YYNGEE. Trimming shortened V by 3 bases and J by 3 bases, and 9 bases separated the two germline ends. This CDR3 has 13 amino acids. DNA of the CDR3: TGTGCCAGCAGCGCCTGGAGCTACACTGAAGCTTTCTTT. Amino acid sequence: CASSAWSYTEAFF.

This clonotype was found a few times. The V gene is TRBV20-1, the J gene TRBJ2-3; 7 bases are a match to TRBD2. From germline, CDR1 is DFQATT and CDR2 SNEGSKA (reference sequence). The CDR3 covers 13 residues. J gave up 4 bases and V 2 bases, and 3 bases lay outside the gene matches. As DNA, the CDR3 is TGCAGTGCTAGACTAGCGGCCCCAGATACGCAGTATTTT. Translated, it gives CSARLAAPDTQYF.

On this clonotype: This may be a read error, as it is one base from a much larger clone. The CDR3: CSVNPTGSHQETQYF. The CDR3 DNA is TGCAGCGTTAACCCGACAGGGAGCCACCAAGAGACCCAGTACTTC. This sequence joins TRBV29-1 and TRBJ2-5, with 7 bases lining up with TRBD1. The CDR3 is 15 residues long. V was clipped by 5 bases and J by 0 bases; unmatched bases: 9. Germline V CDR1 and CDR2: SQVTM, ANQGSEA.

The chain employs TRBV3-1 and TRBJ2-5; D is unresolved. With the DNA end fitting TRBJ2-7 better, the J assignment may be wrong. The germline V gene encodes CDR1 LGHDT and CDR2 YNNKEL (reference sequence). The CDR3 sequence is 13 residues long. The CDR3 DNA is TGTGCCAGCAGCCAAGTCCAGGTTGACGAGCAGTACTTC. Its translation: CASSQVQVDEQYF.

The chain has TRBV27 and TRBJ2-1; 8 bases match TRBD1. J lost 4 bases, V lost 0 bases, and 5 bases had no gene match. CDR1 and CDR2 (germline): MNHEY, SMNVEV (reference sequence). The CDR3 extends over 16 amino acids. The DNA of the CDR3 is TGTGCCAGCAGTTTATCGGAGACAGGGGTTTACAATGAGCAGTTCTTC. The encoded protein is CASSLSETGVYNEQFF.

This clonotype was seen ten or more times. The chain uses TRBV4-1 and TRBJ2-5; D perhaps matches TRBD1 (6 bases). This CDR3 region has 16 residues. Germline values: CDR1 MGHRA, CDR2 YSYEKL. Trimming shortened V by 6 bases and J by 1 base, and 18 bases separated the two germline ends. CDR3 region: CASRVRQGLTQETQYF. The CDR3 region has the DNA TGCGCCAGCAGGGTCCGGCAGGGGTTAACCCAAGAGACCCAGTACTTC.

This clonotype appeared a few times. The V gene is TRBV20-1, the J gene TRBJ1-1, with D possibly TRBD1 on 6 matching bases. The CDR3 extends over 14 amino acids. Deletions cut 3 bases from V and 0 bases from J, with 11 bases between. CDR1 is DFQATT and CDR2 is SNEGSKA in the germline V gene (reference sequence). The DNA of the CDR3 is TGCAGTGCTAGCACGGGACACATGAACACTGAAGCTTTCTTT. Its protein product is CSASTGHMNTEAFF.

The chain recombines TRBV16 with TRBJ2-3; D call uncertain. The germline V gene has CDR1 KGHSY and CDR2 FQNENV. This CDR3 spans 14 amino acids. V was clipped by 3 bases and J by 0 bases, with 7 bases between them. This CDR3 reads CASSHVGSTDTQYF. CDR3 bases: TGTGCCAGCAGCCACGTCGGCAGCACAGATACGCAGTATTTT.

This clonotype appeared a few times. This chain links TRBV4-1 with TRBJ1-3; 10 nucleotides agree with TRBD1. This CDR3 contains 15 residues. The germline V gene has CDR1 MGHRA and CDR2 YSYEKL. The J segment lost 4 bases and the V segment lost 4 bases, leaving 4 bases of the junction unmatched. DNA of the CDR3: TGCGCCAGCAGCCTAGACAGGGGGCAAGGAAACACCATATATTTT. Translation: CASSLDRGQGNTIYF.

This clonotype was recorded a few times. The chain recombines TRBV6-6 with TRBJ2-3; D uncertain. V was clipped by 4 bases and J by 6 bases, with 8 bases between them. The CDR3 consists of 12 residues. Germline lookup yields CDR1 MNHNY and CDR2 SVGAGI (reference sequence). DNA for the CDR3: TGTGCCAGCAGTTCCTTTCCCGATACGCAGTATTTT. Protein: CASSSFPDTQYF.

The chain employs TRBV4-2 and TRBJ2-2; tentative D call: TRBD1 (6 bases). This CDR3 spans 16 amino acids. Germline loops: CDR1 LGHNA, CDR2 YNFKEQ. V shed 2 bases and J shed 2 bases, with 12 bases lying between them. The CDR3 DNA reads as TGTGCCAGCAGCCAACGAACGGGACACAACACCGGGGAGCTGTTTTTT. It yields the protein CASSQRTGHNTGELFF.

The CDR3 loop is CASSETTGESPRTEAFF. The CDR3 nucleotides read TGTGCCAGCAGTGAAACGACAGGGGAGAGCCCCCGGACTGAAGCTTTCTTT. V and J are TRBV9 and TRBJ1-1; 8 nucleotides line up with TRBD1. Germline V gene sequence: CDR1 SGDLS, CDR2 YYNGEE. The CDR3 runs 17 residues. The V gene end was trimmed by 5 bases and the J gene end by 5 bases; junction bases not matched to a gene: 17.

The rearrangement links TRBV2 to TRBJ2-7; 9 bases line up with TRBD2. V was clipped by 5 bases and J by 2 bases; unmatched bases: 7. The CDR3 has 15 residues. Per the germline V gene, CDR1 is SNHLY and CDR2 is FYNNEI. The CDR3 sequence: CASSYLAGATYEQYF. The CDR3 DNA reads TGTGCCAGCAGTTACTTAGCGGGAGCCACCTACGAGCAGTACTTC.

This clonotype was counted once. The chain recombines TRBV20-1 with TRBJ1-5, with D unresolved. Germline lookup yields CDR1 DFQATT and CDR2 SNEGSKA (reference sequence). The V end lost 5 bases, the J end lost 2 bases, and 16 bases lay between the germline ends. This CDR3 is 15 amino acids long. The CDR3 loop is CSAGPLKVGNQPQHF. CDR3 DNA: TGCAGTGCTGGACCGTTAAAGGTCGGCAATCAGCCCCAGCATTTT.

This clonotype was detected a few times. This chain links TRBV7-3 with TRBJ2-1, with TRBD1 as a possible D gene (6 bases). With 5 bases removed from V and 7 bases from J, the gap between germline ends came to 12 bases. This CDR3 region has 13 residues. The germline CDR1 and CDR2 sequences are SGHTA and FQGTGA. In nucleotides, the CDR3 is TGTGCCAGCAGCACGGCACAGGGTAATGAGCAGTTCTTC. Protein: CASSTAQGNEQFF.

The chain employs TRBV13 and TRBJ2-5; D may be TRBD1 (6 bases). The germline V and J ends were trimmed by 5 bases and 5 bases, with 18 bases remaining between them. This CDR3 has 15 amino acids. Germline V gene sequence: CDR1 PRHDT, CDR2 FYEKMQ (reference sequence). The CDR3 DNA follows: TGTGCCAGCAGCAAAGGGGGTAAAGGGAAGGAGACCCAGTACTTC. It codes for CASSKGGKGKETQYF.

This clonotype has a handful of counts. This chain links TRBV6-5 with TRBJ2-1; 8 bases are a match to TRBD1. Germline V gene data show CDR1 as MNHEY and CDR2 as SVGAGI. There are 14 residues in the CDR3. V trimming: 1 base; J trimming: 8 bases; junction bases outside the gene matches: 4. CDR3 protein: CASSYWTGSDEQFF. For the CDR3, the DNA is TGTGCCAGCAGTTACTGGACAGGGTCCGATGAGCAGTTCTTC.

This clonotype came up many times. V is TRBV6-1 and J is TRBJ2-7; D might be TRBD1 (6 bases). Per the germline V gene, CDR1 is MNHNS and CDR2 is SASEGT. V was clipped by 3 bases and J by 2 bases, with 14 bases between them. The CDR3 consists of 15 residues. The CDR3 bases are TGTGCCAGCAGTGACCCGGGACATATTACCTACGAGCAGTACTTC. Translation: CASSDPGHITYEQYF.

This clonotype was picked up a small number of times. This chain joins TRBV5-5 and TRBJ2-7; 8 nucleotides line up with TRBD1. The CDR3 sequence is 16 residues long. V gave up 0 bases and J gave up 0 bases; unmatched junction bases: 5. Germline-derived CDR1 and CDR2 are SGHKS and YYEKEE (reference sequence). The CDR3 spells CASSLDRGVSSYEQYF. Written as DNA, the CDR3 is TGTGCCAGCAGCTTGGACAGGGGGGTTAGCTCCTACGAGCAGTACTTC.

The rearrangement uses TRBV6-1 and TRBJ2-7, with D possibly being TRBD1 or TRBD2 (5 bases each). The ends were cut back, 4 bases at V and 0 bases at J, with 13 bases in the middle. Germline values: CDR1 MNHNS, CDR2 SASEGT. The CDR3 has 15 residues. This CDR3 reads CASSAWDQSSYEQYF. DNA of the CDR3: TGTGCCAGCAGTGCCTGGGACCAGAGCTCCTACGAGCAGTACTTC.

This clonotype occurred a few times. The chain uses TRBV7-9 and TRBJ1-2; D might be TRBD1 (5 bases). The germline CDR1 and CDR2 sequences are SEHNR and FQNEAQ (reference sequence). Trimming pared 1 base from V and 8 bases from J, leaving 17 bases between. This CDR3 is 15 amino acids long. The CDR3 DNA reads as TGTGCCAGCAGCTTAGAAGGGACCGGAAGGGGCGGCTACACCTTC. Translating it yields CASSLEGTGRGGYTF.

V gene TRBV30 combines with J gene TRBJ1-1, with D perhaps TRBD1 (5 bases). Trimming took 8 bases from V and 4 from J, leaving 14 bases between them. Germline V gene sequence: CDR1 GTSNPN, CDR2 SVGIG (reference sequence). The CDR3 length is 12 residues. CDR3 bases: TGTGCCGCCGCCCCTAGGGGCACTGAAGCTTTCTTT. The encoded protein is CAAAPRGTEAFF.

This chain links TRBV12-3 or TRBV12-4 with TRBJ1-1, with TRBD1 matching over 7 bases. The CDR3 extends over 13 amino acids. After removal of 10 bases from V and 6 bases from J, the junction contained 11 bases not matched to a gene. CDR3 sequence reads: CATTPQGMAEAFF. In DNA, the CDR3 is TGTGCCACCACCCCACAGGGGATGGCTGAAGCTTTCTTT.

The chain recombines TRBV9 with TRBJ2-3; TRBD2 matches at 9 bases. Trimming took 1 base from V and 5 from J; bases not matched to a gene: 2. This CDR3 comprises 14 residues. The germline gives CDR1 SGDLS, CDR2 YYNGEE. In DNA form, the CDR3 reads TGTGCCAGCAGCGTACGGCGGGGGGGAGATACGCAGTATTTT. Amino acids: CASSVRRGGDTQYF.

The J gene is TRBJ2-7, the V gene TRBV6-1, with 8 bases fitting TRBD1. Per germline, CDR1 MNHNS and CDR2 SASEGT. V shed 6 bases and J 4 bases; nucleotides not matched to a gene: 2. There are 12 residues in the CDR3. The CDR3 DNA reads TGTGCCAGCAGGAACAGGGGGTACGAGCAGTACTTC. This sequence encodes CASRNRGYEQYF.

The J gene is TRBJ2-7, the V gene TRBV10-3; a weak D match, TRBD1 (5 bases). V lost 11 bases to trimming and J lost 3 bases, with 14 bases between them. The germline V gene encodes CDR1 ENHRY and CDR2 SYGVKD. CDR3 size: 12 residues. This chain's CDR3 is CAAGGQGYEQYF. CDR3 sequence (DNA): TGTGCCGCCGGTGGGCAGGGCTACGAGCAGTACTTC.